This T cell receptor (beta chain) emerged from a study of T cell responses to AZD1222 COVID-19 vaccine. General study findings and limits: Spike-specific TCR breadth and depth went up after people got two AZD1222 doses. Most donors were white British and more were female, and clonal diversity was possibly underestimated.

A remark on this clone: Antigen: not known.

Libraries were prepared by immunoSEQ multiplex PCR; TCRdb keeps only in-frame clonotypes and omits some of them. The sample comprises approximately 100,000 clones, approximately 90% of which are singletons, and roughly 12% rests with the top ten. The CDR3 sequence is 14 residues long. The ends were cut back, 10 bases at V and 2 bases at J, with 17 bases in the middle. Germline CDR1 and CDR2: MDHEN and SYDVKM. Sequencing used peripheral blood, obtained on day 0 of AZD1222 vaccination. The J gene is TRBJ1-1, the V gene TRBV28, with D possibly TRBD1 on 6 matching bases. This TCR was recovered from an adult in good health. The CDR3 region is CANTGQGTNTEAFF. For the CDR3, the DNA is TGTGCCAACACTGGGCAGGGGACTAACACTGAAGCTTTCTTT.